The clone carrying this T cell receptor beta chain was seen only a few times. The antigen remains undetermined. This specimen belongs to a study of T cells in Graves' hyperthyroidism and ophthalmopathy. General observations from the study: Most thyroid clonotypes that were expanded above 0.001 also turned up in blood.

Amplified TCR beta CDR3 regions derived from RNA transcripts. First-round RT-PCR targeting the TCR CDR3 was performed with the HTBI primer set. Each CDR3 protein gets one entry after TCRdb re-called the multiplex PCR reads with MiXCR. The table includes 330,000 or so distinct CDR3 sequences, around 20% detected once. In the ophthalmopathy cohort, Clinical Activity Score was at least 3, NOSPECS grade at least 4, and duration under 3 months. Exclusion followed for patients with uncontrolled infection, other autoimmune disease, pregnancy or lactation. PBMCs stemmed from less than 13 ml fresh peripheral blood. CDR1 and CDR2 from the germline V gene are LNHNV and YYDKDF (reference sequence). The CDR3 spans 15 residues. Trimming removed 0 bases from V and 6 bases from J; junction bases left unmatched: 5.

This clonotype originated in a man between 45 and 60 years old with Graves' ophthalmopathy. This chain uses TRBV15 with TRBJ2-1; 7 bases are shared with TRBD2. The sequenced material came from blood. Here the CDR3 DNA reads TGTGCCACCAGCAGAGATGTCCCTAGCGGCAATGAGCAGTTCTTC. This encodes CATSRDVPSGNEQFF.